This T cell receptor beta chain was documented in a study of blood T cell repertoires in COVID-19. Study summary: Spain, Italy and the United States supplied samples that represented acute and convalescent COVID-19. The analysed material was cDNA or gDNA that came from T cells, B-cell-depleted T cells, or PBMCs.

The V and J ends lost 5 bases and 8 bases, in that order; junction bases with no gene match: 10. Per the germline V gene, CDR1 is KGHDR and CDR2 is SFDVKD. The CDR3 contains 16 residues. In the source study's methods: Estimation of nucleated cell counts relied on the amplification of reference gene primers. Repertoires were generated with immunoSEQ multiplex PCR, while TCRdb's copy carries only in-frame clones and drops some. Clone size and the V and J calls come from that table; the DNA yielded D and trimming. The sample lists over 50,000 clones; 80% to 95% were seen once. The sequenced sample was peripheral blood. This receptor was taken from a human donor with active COVID-19. The donor label of this sample is uncertain. The chain is built from TRBV24-1 and TRBJ2-1; 11 bases match TRBD2. The CDR3 DNA reads TGTGCCACCAGTGCCGGTAGCGGGAGGGTGTGGGATGAGCAGTTCTTC. Protein: CATSAGSGRVWDEQFF.